This is a list of T cell receptor beta chains from one sample in a study of cytomegalovirus exposure and HLA in healthy donors. Using immunoSEQ multiplex PCR, the repertoire was profiled, and TCRdb retains in-frame clones only, with some absent. Here the sample spans roughly 180,000 clones, around 78% being singletons. The sequenced material came from PBMCs. All receptors derive from a man younger than 35 in good health and CMV-seronegative. The conserved cysteine and the conserved F or W are not part of the CDR3 here. Fields, in order: V gene, J gene, CDR3 protein.

v_call: TRBV5-3; j_call: TRBJ1-6; cdr3_aa: ARSLPQTGIGNSPLH
v_call: TRBV6-5; j_call: TRBJ2-1; cdr3_aa: ASSYSGGSSYNEQF
v_call: TRBV5-6; j_call: TRBJ1-2; cdr3_aa: ASSLTRVAYGYT
v_call: TRBV27; j_call: TRBJ2-2; cdr3_aa: ATIANTGELF
v_call: TRBV7-2; j_call: TRBJ1-2; cdr3_aa: ASSQRTAAGGYT
v_call: TRBV27; j_call: TRBJ1-1; cdr3_aa: ASSPGTGWGTEAF
v_call: TRBV28; j_call: TRBJ1-2; cdr3_aa: ASSSGQRREI
v_call: TRBV7-3; j_call: TRBJ2-5; cdr3_aa: ASSLRAGLGETQY
v_call: TRBV6-5; j_call: TRBJ1-2; cdr3_aa: ASIRAGSWGYT
v_call: TRBV5-8; j_call: TRBJ1-2; cdr3_aa: ASSATANYGYT
v_call: TRBV5-5; j_call: TRBJ2-3; cdr3_aa: ASTTSGMEDTQY
v_call: TRBV25-1; j_call: TRBJ2-1; cdr3_aa: AIAQGLAGSSSYNEQF
v_call: TRBV15; j_call: TRBJ1-2; cdr3_aa: ATSRETGRYGYT
v_call: TRBV6-4; j_call: TRBJ2-5; cdr3_aa: ASSEPGQGAWETQY
v_call: TRBV7-9; j_call: TRBJ2-2; cdr3_aa: ASGDIDRTAGELF
v_call: TRBV30; j_call: TRBJ2-5; cdr3_aa: ACRDSKTQY
v_call: TRBV6-1; j_call: TRBJ2-1; cdr3_aa: ASSDFIAVSLF
v_call: TRBV28; j_call: TRBJ1-2; cdr3_aa: ASSLGQGGSGYT
v_call: TRBV5-5; j_call: TRBJ1-1; cdr3_aa: ASNLLLGGANAEAF
v_call: TRBV5-6; j_call: TRBJ2-1; cdr3_aa: ASSSQRGEQF
v_call: TRBV6-5; j_call: TRBJ2-5; cdr3_aa: ASRDTGGGETQY
v_call: TRBV27; j_call: TRBJ2-7; cdr3_aa: ASRASGGYEQY
v_call: TRBV7-2; j_call: TRBJ2-7; cdr3_aa: ASSFTSGISKQY
v_call: TRBV27; j_call: TRBJ1-4; cdr3_aa: ASRPDRGVLREKLF
v_call: TRBV7-3; j_call: TRBJ2-6; cdr3_aa: ASSPSSSGANVLT